The T cell receptor (beta chain) under discussion was sequenced for a study of blood T cell repertoires in COVID-19 (dated by TCRdb to about 2020). Study-wide context: Samples from collaborators originated in the United States, Italy and Spain and spanned both the acute and convalescent phases of COVID-19. The material from the prospective study consisted of cDNA or gDNA derived from T cells, B-cell-depleted T cells, or PBMCs. Deeply sampled blood TCRbeta repertoires from subjects exposed to, actively infected with, or recovered from COVID-19 were included in the dataset. The repertoires were made available in a free public database intended to serve as a resource for research on the immune response to SARS-CoV-2. The samples were drawn from two sources: the first 160 participants of the ongoing ImmuneRACE study, and some 1,300 subjects contributed by 6 global collaborators. The sample metadata nearly always contained a de-identified subject ID, COVID-19 status, age in years and sex. Where available, HLA class I and class II types were taken from metadata supplied by the sample provider and were not determined by assay-based typing. Study-wide findings and limitations: The amount of clinical and demographic metadata varied by source and participant and was provided uncurated.

The collaborating institutions used their own protocols to collect whole blood in K2EDTA tubes. For TCRbeta analysis, collaborators shipped samples as frozen whole blood, isolated PBMCs, or DNA extracted from either of those sample types. Turning to this clone: Which antigen it targets is not known. Nothing much larger sits one base from this clone, and base qualities are not available.

TCRbeta CDR3 regions were amplified from genomic DNA using the immunoSEQ Assay, a bias-controlled multiplex PCR. The original pipeline was this. Nucleated cell counts per sample were estimated from amplification of reference gene primers within the assay. To quantify the absolute abundance of each unique TCRbeta CDR3 rearrangement, sequence reads were collapsed and filtered. Productive Simpson clonality was computed per sample as the square root of Simpson's diversity index over productive rearrangements. TCRdb carries this immuneACCESS record with in-frame sequences only. Its versions omit some clonotypes, under half of them owing to an unresolved V gene in the studies checked, with the rest unexplained. That table is the source of V, J and clone size, and D and trimming were worked out from the DNA. Counted in this sample were some 330,000 clones; 88% of them appeared once. Jointly, the top ten make up under 4.5% of the sample.

The CDR3 runs 16 residues from the cysteine to the phenylalanine. The DNA shown is the 48-base CDR3, in frame from base 1. Unmatched junction bases come to 7, with V trimmed by 2 bases and J by 2 bases. In the germline V gene, CDR1 corresponds to MDHEN and CDR2 to SYDVKM. The TCR comes from a woman in her 50s with active or convalescent COVID-19. This receptor chain uses TRBV28 and TRBJ2-3; 7 central bases correspond to TRBD1. The material sequenced was peripheral blood. The CDR3 is CASSLPSGQLTDTQYF. DNA sequence: TGTGCCAGCAGTTTACCCTCGGGACAGCTCACAGATACGCAGTATTTT.